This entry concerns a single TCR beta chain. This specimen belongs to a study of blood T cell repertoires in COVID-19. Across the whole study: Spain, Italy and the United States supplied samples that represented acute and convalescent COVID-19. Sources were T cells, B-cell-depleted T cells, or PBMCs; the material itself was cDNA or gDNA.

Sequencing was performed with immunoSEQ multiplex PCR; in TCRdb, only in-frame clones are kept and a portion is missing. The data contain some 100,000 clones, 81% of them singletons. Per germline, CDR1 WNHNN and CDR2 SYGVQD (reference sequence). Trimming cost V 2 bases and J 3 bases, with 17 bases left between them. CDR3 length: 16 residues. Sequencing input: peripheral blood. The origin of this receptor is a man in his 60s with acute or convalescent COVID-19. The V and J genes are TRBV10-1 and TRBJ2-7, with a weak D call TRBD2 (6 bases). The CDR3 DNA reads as TGCGCCAGCAGTGAGGGGCGGGGATCGAACTACTACGAGCAGTACTTC. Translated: CASSEGRGSNYYEQYF.